Below, 4 T cell receptor beta chains from the same sample are listed, as sequenced in a study of blood T cell repertoires in COVID-19. Sequencing used immunoSEQ multiplex PCR; TCRdb keeps in-frame clones, though not all of them. This table holds 350,000 to 450,000 clones, approximately 90% found once. Sequencing input: PBMCs or T cells enriched from blood (not recorded which). The receptors were gathered from a woman aged 40 to 50 who had been exposed to COVID-19.

As regards this clone: Other DNA sequences in this specimen translate into the identical CDR3. The CDR3 nucleotides are TGTGCCAGCTCACCGGGCAGTTCCTACGAGCAGTACTTC. It translates to CASSPGSSYEQYF. The gene calls are TRBV18 and TRBJ2-7; D remains ambiguous. This CDR3 is 13 amino acids long. Trimming shortened V by 3 bases and J by 1 base, and 7 bases separated the two germline ends. From germline, CDR1 is KGHSH and CDR2 LQKENI. Full variable domain (outside the CDR3, taken from reference TRBV18 and TRBJ2-7): NAGVMQNPRHLVRRRGQEARLRCSPMKGHSHVYWYRQLPEEGLKFMVYLQKENIIDESGMPKERFSAEFPKEGPSILRIQQVVRGDSAAYFCASSPGSSYEQYFGPGTRLTVT.

This chain connects TRBV7-2 to TRBJ2-1; D might be TRBD1 (5 bases). Germline-derived CDR1 and CDR2 are SGHTA and FQGNSA. V was trimmed by 1 base and J by 4 bases, leaving 11 bases between them. The CDR3 has 15 amino acids. CDR3 nucleotide sequence: TGTGCCAGCAGCTTAGGTGCCCAGGGATACAATGAGCAGTTCTTC. This encodes CASSLGAQGYNEQFF.

The CDR3 DNA sequence: TGTGCCAGTAGTGAGCGGACAGGGGGTTACTCCTACAATGAGCAGTTCTTC. The encoded protein is CASSERTGGYSYNEQFF. J is TRBJ2-1 and V is TRBV19, with TRBD1 matching 10 bases. CDR1 and CDR2 (germline): LNHDA, SQIVND (reference sequence). This CDR3 comprises 17 residues. The trim removed 5 bases at V and 0 bases at J, leaving 7 bases unmatched.

The rearrangement links TRBV27 to TRBJ2-1; possibly TRBD2 for D (6 bases). Trimming removed 1 base from V and 7 bases from J, with 11 bases in between. Germline V gene data show CDR1 as MNHEY and CDR2 as SMNVEV (reference sequence). The CDR3 runs to 14 residues. Here the CDR3 DNA reads TGTGCCAGCAGTTTATATGGGGGGAATAATGAGCAGTTCTTC. It specifies CASSLYGGNNEQFF.